Below, 9 T cell receptor beta chains from the same sample are listed, as sequenced in a study of T cell responses to AZD1222 COVID-19 vaccine. Profiled with immunoSEQ multiplex PCR; TCRdb holds only in-frame clones, not every one. The table shows some 130,000 clones, with roughly 84% occurring only once. The sequenced sample was peripheral blood, obtained on day 0 of AZD1222 vaccination. The receptors here all came from an adult in good health.

The chain employs TRBV4-2 and TRBJ1-2, with 7 bases identical to TRBD1. The CDR3 is 14 residues long. The J segment lost 4 bases and the V segment lost 5 bases, leaving 7 bases of the junction unmatched. Per germline, CDR1 LGHNA and CDR2 YNFKEQ. CDR3 nucleotide sequence: TGTGCCAGCAGCTTCGGACAGGACCCCTATGGCTACACCTTC. Amino acid sequence: CASSFGQDPYGYTF.

This chain connects TRBV11-2 to TRBJ2-7; D remains unclear. Between the trimmed V and J ends, which lost 0 bases and 2 bases, there was a span of 11 bases. The germline gives CDR1 SGHAT, CDR2 FQNNGV. This CDR3 has 15 amino acids. The CDR3 spells CASSLDQPEAYEQYF. As DNA, the CDR3 is TGTGCCAGCAGCTTAGATCAGCCAGAAGCCTACGAGCAGTACTTC.

The J gene is TRBJ1-1, the V gene TRBV3-1 (or the pseudogene TRBV3-2); D call uncertain. Trimming removed 1 base from V and 7 bases from J, with 10 bases in between. CDR3 length: 13 amino acids. The germline V gene has CDR1 LGHDT and CDR2 YNNKEL (reference sequence). DNA for the CDR3: TGTGCCAGCAGCCAAGTAGGGCCAGGTGAAGCTTTCTTT. It specifies CASSQVGPGEAFF.

V gene TRBV5-6 combines with J gene TRBJ1-2; no firm D call. Trimming removed 4 bases from V and 6 bases from J, with 13 bases in between. The CDR3 spans 13 residues. Germline V CDR1 and CDR2: SGHDT, YYEEEE. CDR3: CASSLPSTNGYTF. DNA for the CDR3: TGTGCCAGCAGCCTTCCCTCGACGAATGGCTACACCTTC.

This CDR3 is CASSPPGQDATNEKLFF. In nucleotides, the CDR3 is TGTGCCAGCTCACCACCGGGACAGGATGCAACTAATGAAAAACTGTTTTTT. J is TRBJ1-4 and V is TRBV18; 8 nucleotides align to TRBD1. The CDR3 length is 17 residues. The germline CDR1 and CDR2 sequences are KGHSH and LQKENI. The ends lost 0 bases at V and 0 bases at J; junction bases unmatched: 3.

The chain carries TRBV24-1 and TRBJ1-2, with D tentatively TRBD1 (5 bases). CDR1 is KGHDR, CDR2 SFDVKD, per germline. Trimming cost V 8 bases and J 4 bases, with 19 bases left between them. The CDR3 is 15 residues long. The CDR3: CATKSSSQGLYGYTF. The CDR3 DNA reads as TGTGCCACCAAGAGTTCATCCCAGGGTCTCTATGGCTACACCTTC.

The chain employs TRBV7-9 and TRBJ1-2; 7 bases line up with TRBD1. This CDR3 is built from 17 residues. Unmatched junction bases numbered 9, after V lost 0 bases and J lost 2 bases. Per germline, CDR1 SEHNR and CDR2 FQNEAQ (reference sequence). This chain's CDR3 is CASSLAPRGGINYGYTF. The CDR3 bases are TGTGCCAGCAGCTTAGCCCCCAGGGGGGGGATAAACTATGGCTACACCTTC.

This chain uses TRBV27 with TRBJ2-7; TRBD1 agrees at 7 bases. Germline-derived CDR1 and CDR2 are MNHEY and SMNVEV (reference sequence). The CDR3 loop spans 16 amino acids. V gave up 4 bases and J gave up 0 bases; unmatched junction bases: 9. This CDR3 reads CASSSSDRAFSYEQYF. DNA for the CDR3: TGTGCCAGCAGTTCTTCAGACAGGGCCTTCTCCTACGAGCAGTACTTC.

Concerning this clone itself: Other DNA sequences in this sample translate to the same CDR3. This chain joins TRBV7-9 and TRBJ1-2; D ambiguous. Germline CDR1 is SEHNR and CDR2 is FQNEAQ (reference sequence). The CDR3 loop spans 14 amino acids. Deletions cut 1 base from V and 3 bases from J, with 9 bases between. The CDR3 coding sequence is TGTGCCAGCAGCTTAGTGGCAGGCGACTATGGCTACACCTTC. Protein: CASSLVAGDYGYTF. The entire variable domain, with the rest obtained from reference TRBV7-9 and TRBJ1-2, is as follows: DTGVSQNPRHKITKRGQNVTFRCDPISEHNRLYWYRQTLGQGPEFLTYFQNEAQLEKSRLLSDRFSAERPKGSFSTLEIQRTEQGDSAMYLCASSLVAGDYGYTFGSGTRLTVV.